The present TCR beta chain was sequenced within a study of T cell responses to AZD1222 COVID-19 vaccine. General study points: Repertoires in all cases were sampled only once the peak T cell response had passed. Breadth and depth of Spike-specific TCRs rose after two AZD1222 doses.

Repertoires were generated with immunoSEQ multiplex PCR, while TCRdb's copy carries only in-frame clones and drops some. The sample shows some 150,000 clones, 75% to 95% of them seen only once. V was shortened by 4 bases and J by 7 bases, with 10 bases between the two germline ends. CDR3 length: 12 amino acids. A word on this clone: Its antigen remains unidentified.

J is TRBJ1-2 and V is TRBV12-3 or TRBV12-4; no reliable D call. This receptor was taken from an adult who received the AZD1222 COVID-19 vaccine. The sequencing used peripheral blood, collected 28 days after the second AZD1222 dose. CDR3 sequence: CASSSGVLGYTF. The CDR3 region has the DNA TGTGCCAGCAGTTCAGGTGTCCTTGGCTACACCTTC.